The clone carrying this T cell receptor (beta chain) turned up a few times. The antigen is not known. What was sequenced were expressed TCRB transcripts, since all of the isolated RNA had been reverse transcribed. Average reads for naive, central memory and regulatory T cell samples were some 3.9 million. The protocol was immunoSEQ multiplex PCR, while the TCRdb copy is restricted to in-frame clones and leaves out a portion. This table has roughly 240,000 clones, 24% appearing once. The sample belongs to a study of beta chain features in type 1 diabetes. Study-wide results and caveats: Whether HLA type influences TCRB rearrangement remained unresolved here. TCRB CDR3s were moderately but significantly shorter in Type 1 diabetes patients in all four CD4+ subsets.

The CDR3 is 13 residues long. The V and J ends lost 5 bases and 4 bases, in that order; junction bases with no gene match: 4. In germline, CDR1 is SEHNR, CDR2 FQNEAQ (reference sequence). Sequencing was carried out using naive CD4+ T cells from blood. This sequence was found in a woman in her 30s with type 1 diabetes. The chain uses TRBV7-9 and TRBJ1-1, with 7 bases lining up with TRBD1. The CDR3 nucleotides read TGTGCCAGCAGCCGATACAGGGGCACTGAAGCTTTCTTT. Amino acid sequence: CASSRYRGTEAFF.